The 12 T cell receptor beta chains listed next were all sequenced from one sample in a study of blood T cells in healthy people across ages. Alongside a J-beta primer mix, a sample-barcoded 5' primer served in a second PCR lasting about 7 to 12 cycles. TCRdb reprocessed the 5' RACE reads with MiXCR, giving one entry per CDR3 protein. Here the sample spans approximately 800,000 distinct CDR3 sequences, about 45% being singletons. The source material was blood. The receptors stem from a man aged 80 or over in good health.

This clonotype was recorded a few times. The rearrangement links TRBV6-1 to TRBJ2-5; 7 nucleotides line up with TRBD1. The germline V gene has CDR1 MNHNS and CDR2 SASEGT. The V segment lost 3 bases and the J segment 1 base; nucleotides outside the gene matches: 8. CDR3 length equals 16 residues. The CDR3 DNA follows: TGTGCCAGCAGTGATTTTGGGACAGCGACCCAAGAGACCCAGTACTTC. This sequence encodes CASSDFGTATQETQYF.

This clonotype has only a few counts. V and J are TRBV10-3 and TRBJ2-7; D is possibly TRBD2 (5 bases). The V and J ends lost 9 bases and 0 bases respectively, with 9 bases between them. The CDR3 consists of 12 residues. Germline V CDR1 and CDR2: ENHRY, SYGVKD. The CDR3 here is CAMARDSYEQYF. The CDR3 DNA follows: TGTGCCATGGCCCGGGACTCCTACGAGCAGTACTTC.

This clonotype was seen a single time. The CDR3 region is CSVGRGGGYEQYF. The DNA of the CDR3 is TGCAGCGTTGGAAGAGGGGGAGGCTACGAGCAGTACTTC. The V gene is TRBV29-1, the J gene TRBJ2-7; D is possibly TRBD1 or TRBD2 (6 bases each). Trimming cost V 4 bases and J 3 bases, with 13 bases left between them. The CDR3 extends over 13 amino acids. Germline V gene lookup returns CDR1 SQVTM and CDR2 ANQGSEA.

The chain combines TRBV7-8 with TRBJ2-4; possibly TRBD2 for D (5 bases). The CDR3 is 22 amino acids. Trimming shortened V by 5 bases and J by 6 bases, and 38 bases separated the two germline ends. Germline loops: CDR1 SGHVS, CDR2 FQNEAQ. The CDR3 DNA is TGTGCCAGCAGCCGTCAAAAGACGGCGGATTCGAGGACGATTCGGGGAAGAAACATTCAGTACTTC. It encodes CASSRQKTADSRTIRGRNIQYF.

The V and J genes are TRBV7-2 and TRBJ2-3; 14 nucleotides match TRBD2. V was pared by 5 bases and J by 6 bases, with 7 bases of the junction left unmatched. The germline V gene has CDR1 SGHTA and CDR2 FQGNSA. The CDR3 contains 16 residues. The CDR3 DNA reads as TGTGCCAGCAGCAAAGGACTAGCGGGAGGTGCGGATACGCAGTATTTT. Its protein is CASSKGLAGGADTQYF.

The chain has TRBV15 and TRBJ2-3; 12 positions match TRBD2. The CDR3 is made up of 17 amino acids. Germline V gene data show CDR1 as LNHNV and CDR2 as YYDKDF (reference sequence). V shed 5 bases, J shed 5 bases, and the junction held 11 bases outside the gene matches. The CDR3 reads CATSGPRETSGRDTQYF. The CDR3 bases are TGTGCCACCAGCGGGCCAAGAGAGACTAGCGGGAGAGATACGCAGTATTTT.

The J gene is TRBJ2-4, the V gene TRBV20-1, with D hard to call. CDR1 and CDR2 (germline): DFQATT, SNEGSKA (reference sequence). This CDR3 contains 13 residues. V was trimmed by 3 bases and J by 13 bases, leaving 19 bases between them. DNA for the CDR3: TGCAGTGCTAGGTGGTCAGCTCAATCGATGCAGTACTTC. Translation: CSARWSAQSMQYF.

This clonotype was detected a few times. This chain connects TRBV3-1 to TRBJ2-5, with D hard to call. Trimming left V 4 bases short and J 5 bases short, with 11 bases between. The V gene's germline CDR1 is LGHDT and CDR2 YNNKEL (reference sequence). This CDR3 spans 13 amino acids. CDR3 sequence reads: CASSPHPRETQYF. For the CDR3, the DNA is TGTGCCAGCAGCCCTCACCCGCGGGAGACCCAGTACTTC.

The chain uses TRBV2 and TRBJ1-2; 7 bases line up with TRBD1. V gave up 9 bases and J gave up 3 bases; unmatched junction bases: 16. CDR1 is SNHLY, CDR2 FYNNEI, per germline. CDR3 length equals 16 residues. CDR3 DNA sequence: TGTGCCAGTCGCCCAGGGGGTAGTACGCCCTACTATGGCTACACCTTC. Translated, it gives CASRPGGSTPYYGYTF.

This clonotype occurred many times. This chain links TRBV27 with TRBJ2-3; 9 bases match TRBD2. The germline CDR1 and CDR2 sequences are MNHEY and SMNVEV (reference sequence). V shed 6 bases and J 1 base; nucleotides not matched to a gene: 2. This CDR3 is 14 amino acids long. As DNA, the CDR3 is TGTGCCAGCAGAATAGCGGGGGGCACAGATACGCAGTATTTT. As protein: CASRIAGGTDTQYF.

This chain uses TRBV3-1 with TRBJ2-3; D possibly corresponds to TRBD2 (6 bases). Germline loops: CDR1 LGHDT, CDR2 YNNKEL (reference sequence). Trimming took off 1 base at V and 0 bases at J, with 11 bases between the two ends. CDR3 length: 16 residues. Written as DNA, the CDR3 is TGTGCCAGCAGCCAAGGGACTATCCCTAGCACAGATACGCAGTATTTT. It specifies CASSQGTIPSTDTQYF.

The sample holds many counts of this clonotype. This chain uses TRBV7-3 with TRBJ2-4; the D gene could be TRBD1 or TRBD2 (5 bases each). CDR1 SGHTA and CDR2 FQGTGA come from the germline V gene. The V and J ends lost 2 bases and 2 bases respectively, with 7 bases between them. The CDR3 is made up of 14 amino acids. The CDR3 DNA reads TGTGCCAGCAGCTTAGGGGGATCCAAAAACATTCAGTACTTC. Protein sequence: CASSLGGSKNIQYF.